Reported below is one T cell receptor beta chain. The target antigen is unknown. The data were taken from a study of cytomegalovirus exposure and HLA in healthy donors. Across the whole study: Earlier, some 200 million T cells were analyzed, and 117 million unique TCR beta sequences were found among them. The study's findings and limits: For TCR beta chains, V- and J-gene trimming was later linked to a missense DCLRE1C variant. The authors enumerated 150 to 200 TCR beta chains as linked to cytomegalovirus. A later analysis reported that several of the most significant clusters appeared to be linked to common viral pathogens, among them Epstein-Barr virus.

V was trimmed by 4 bases and J by 5 bases, leaving 23 bases between them. The V gene's germline CDR1 is ENHRY and CDR2 SYGVKD. CDR3 length: 17 amino acids. Researchers ran the PCR with 60 Vbeta and 13 Jbeta primers. Sequencing was performed with immunoSEQ multiplex PCR; in TCRdb, only in-frame clones are kept and a portion is missing. Among approximately 270,000 clones listed, 80% were seen once. Specimen: PBMCs. The TCR originated in a girl aged 2 to 9 in good health and CMV-seronegative. The chain carries TRBV10-3 and TRBJ1-1; D remains unclear. CDR3 loop: CAISVEEIGEYGTEAFF. The CDR3 DNA is TGTGCCATCAGTGTGGAGGAGATTGGGGAATACGGGACTGAAGCTTTCTTT.